This T cell receptor (beta chain) derives from a study of blood T cells in healthy people across ages. The CDR3 contains 15 residues. J was trimmed by 3 bases and V by 4 bases; bases with no gene match: 8. In germline, CDR1 is SGHTA, CDR2 FQGNSA. The use of a sample-barcoded 5' primer and a J-beta primer mix characterized a second PCR of roughly 6 to 12 cycles. Every cDNA was tagged by a template-switch adaptor with 12 random nucleotides. TCRdb re-analysed the 5' RACE reads in MiXCR, keeping a single row per CDR3 protein. The table lists roughly 2 million distinct CDR3 sequences, around 50% of them singletons, with roughly 2% in the top ten.

The sequenced sample was blood. This rearrangement joins TRBV7-2 to TRBJ2-7; 8 nucleotides agree with TRBD1. This receptor was obtained from a woman aged 40 to 55 in good health. DNA for the CDR3: TGTGCCAGCAGCTCCTACAGGGGGGAGTACTACGAGCAGTACTTC. Protein sequence: CASSSYRGEYYEQYF.